This TCR beta chain was sequenced in a study of blood T cell repertoires in COVID-19. Study summary: Acute and convalescent COVID-19 samples came from the United States, Italy and Spain. In each case, the material was cDNA or gDNA derived from T cells, B-cell-depleted T cells, or PBMCs.

In the original processing: Nucleated cell number was recorded as an estimate derived from reference gene primer amplification. Only in-frame clones appear in the TCRdb table, and some are missing; sequencing was by immunoSEQ multiplex PCR. Clone size and the V and J calls come from that table; the DNA yielded D and trimming. The table includes about 89,000 clones, more than 60% detected once. V was cut by 3 bases and J by 4 bases, with 12 bases left in between. Germline-derived CDR1 and CDR2 are GTSNPN and SVGIG (reference sequence). CDR3 length: 13 residues. This clone appeared a single time. V is TRBV30 and J is TRBJ1-1; no definite D call. This sequence was found in a human donor in a cohort sampled during active COVID-19. Sequencing used peripheral blood. Written as DNA, the CDR3 is TGTGCCTGGAGGGTAACCCTAAGCACTGAAGCTTTCTTT. Its protein product is CAWRVTLSTEAFF.